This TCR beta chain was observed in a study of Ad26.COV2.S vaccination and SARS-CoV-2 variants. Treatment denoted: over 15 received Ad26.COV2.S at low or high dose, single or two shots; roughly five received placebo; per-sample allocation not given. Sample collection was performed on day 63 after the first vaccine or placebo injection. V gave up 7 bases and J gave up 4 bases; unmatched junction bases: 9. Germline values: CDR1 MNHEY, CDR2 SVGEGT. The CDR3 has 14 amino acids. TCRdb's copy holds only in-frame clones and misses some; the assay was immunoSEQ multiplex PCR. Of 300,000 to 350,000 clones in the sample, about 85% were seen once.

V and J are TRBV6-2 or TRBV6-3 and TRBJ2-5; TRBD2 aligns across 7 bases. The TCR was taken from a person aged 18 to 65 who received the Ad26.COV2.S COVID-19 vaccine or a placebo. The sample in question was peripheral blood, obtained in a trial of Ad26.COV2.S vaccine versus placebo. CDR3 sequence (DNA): TGTGCCAGCACCCCCGTGGCTAGCGGAGAGACCCAGTACTTC. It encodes CASTPVASGETQYF.